The 20 T cell receptor beta chains in this list originate from one sample, sequenced in a study of blood T cell repertoires in COVID-19. Profiled with immunoSEQ multiplex PCR; TCRdb holds only in-frame clones, not every one. Among some 390,000 clones listed, 70% to 90% were seen once. What was sequenced was peripheral blood. The receptors come from a woman aged 60-75 years with COVID-19, enrolled during active disease.

V usage is TRBV5-1 and J usage is TRBJ2-2, with 8 bases identical to TRBD1. Germline V gene sequence: CDR1 SGHRS, CDR2 YFSETQ. Trimming at V came to 4 bases and at J to 3 bases, leaving 8 bases not matched to a gene. The CDR3 extends over 16 amino acids. DNA for the CDR3: TGCGCCAGCAGCCCCGGACAGGGTGGGGACACCGGGGAGCTGTTTTTT. Residues: CASSPGQGGDTGELFF.

The CDR3 loop is CASSTSGTPNTEAFF. The CDR3 nucleotides are TGTGCCAGTAGTACGTCCGGGACACCGAACACTGAAGCTTTCTTT. The V gene is TRBV19, the J gene TRBJ1-1; D is possibly TRBD1 (6 bases). CDR1 LNHDA and CDR2 SQIVND come from the germline V gene (reference sequence). V was shortened by 4 bases and J by 1 base, with 13 bases between the two germline ends. This CDR3 is 15 amino acids long. Supplemented by reference TRBV19 and TRBJ1-1, the full variable domain reads DGGITQSPKYLFRKEGQNVTLSCEQNLNHDAMYWYRQDPGQGLRLIYYSQIVNDFQKGDIAEGYSVSREKKESFPLTVTSAQKNPTAFYLCASSTSGTPNTEAFFGQGTRLTVV.

This clone showed up just once. CDR3 sequence reads: CASRTQGVSYEQYF. CDR3 DNA: TGTGCCAGCAGAACGCAGGGGGTGAGCTACGAGCAGTACTTC. The J gene is TRBJ2-7, the V gene TRBV2; 7 positions match TRBD1. The CDR3 has 14 residues. Trimming cost V 6 bases and J 3 bases; bases outside gene matches: 8. The germline V gene encodes CDR1 SNHLY and CDR2 FYNNEI.

The gene calls are TRBV2 and TRBJ2-1, with D possibly TRBD1 on 5 matching bases. Trimming shortened V by 6 bases and J by 11 bases, and 14 bases separated the two germline ends. Germline values: CDR1 SNHLY, CDR2 FYNNEI. The CDR3 has 12 residues. CDR3 protein: CASSVGAPKQFF. The CDR3 nucleotides are TGTGCCAGCAGCGTTGGGGCACCCAAGCAGTTCTTC. Complete variable domain (other parts from reference TRBV2 and TRBJ2-1): EPEVTQTPSHQVTQMGQEVILRCVPISNHLYFYWYRQILGQKVEFLVSFYNNEISEKSEIFDDQFSVERPDGSNFTLKIRSTKLEDSAMYFCASSVGAPKQFFGPGTRLTVL.

The V call is TRBV7-9, the J call TRBJ2-5; 8 bases agree with TRBD1. The CDR3 runs to 15 residues. Trimming at V came to 5 bases and at J to 5 bases, leaving 10 bases not matched to a gene. Per germline, CDR1 SEHNR and CDR2 FQNEAQ (reference sequence). For the CDR3, the DNA is TGTGCCAGCAGCCCCTCTGACAGGGGCGGTGAGACCCAGTACTTC. Protein: CASSPSDRGGETQYF.

The chain combines TRBV5-1 with TRBJ2-3; 9 bases are a match to TRBD1. The germline gives CDR1 SGHRS, CDR2 YFSETQ. The length of the CDR3 is 15 residues. The V gene end was trimmed by 2 bases and the J gene end by 4 bases; junction bases not matched to a gene: 5. The CDR3 spells CASSFKGQGADTQYF. CDR3 DNA sequence: TGCGCCAGCAGCTTTAAGGGACAGGGAGCAGATACGCAGTATTTT.

The gene calls are TRBV5-1 and TRBJ2-1; 10 bases align to TRBD1. The trim removed 0 bases at V and 7 bases at J, leaving 4 bases unmatched. The CDR3 has 15 amino acids. Germline-derived CDR1 and CDR2 are SGHRS and YFSETQ. The CDR3 loop is CASSLAPGQGNEQFF. The CDR3 DNA reads TGCGCCAGCAGCTTGGCCCCGGGACAGGGGAATGAGCAGTTCTTC.

The chain employs TRBV4-2 and TRBJ2-1; 9 bases fit TRBD2. This CDR3 is built from 18 residues. Losses at the gene ends were 4 bases for V and 4 bases for J; bases not matched to a gene: 14. Germline V lookup: CDR1 LGHNA, CDR2 YNFKEQ. CDR3 nucleotide sequence: TGTGCCAGCAGCCTCCTAGCGGGGTCCCCCTCCAAATACAATGAGCAGTTCTTC. Amino acid sequence: CASSLLAGSPSKYNEQFF.

This rearrangement joins TRBV6-5 to TRBJ2-3; 8 nucleotides match TRBD1. Losses at the gene ends were 5 bases for V and 3 bases for J; bases not matched to a gene: 4. The CDR3 contains 14 residues. The germline V gene encodes CDR1 MNHEY and CDR2 SVGAGI. CDR3 in amino acids: CASSNHRGTDTQYF. The CDR3 bases are TGTGCCAGCAGTAACCACAGGGGGACAGATACGCAGTATTTT.

V and J are TRBV18 and TRBJ2-1, with D tentatively TRBD1 (5 bases). The germline V gene has CDR1 KGHSH and CDR2 LQKENI. The CDR3 consists of 13 residues. Trimming took 2 bases from V and 9 from J, leaving 11 bases between them. Here the CDR3 reads CASSPKGRAEQFF. The CDR3 DNA is TGTGCCAGCTCACCAAAGGGCAGGGCTGAGCAGTTCTTC.

The chain has TRBV4-1 and TRBJ2-7, with D possibly being TRBD1 (5 bases). Germline loops: CDR1 MGHRA, CDR2 YSYEKL. The V gene lost 5 bases and the J gene lost 0 bases, with 11 bases spanning the gap. CDR3 length: 14 amino acids. The CDR3 reads CASSDQGSSYEQYF. As DNA, the CDR3 is TGCGCCAGCAGCGACCAGGGTAGCTCCTACGAGCAGTACTTC.

The rearrangement joins TRBV20-1 to TRBJ1-1; D remains ambiguous. Deletions cut 5 bases from V and 4 bases from J, with 8 bases between. The CDR3 is 11 amino acids. Germline V gene sequence: CDR1 DFQATT, CDR2 SNEGSKA (reference sequence). For the CDR3, the DNA is TGCAGTGCTGACTTGGCCACTGAAGCTTTCTTT. This sequence encodes CSADLATEAFF.

In this sample, this clone turned up once. The chain links TRBV7-3 to TRBJ1-1, with D unclear. The germline V gene encodes CDR1 SGHTA and CDR2 FQGTGA. This CDR3 spans 13 amino acids. The ends were cut back, 4 bases at V and 3 bases at J, with 9 bases in the middle. The CDR3 sequence: CASSSYLDTEAFF. DNA of the CDR3: TGTGCCAGCAGCTCATACTTAGACACTGAAGCTTTCTTT.

The rearrangement uses TRBV15 and TRBJ1-1; 10 positions match TRBD1. From germline, CDR1 is LNHNV and CDR2 YYDKDF (reference sequence). J was trimmed by 10 bases and V by 4 bases; bases with no gene match: 6. The CDR3 has 13 amino acids. The CDR3 nucleotides read TGTGCCACCAGCATGGACAGGGGGTTGAGAGCTTTCTTT. Protein sequence: CATSMDRGLRAFF.

This clone was seen a handful of times. This chain uses TRBV4-2 with TRBJ1-5; tentatively, D is TRBD1 (5 bases). Germline values: CDR1 LGHNA, CDR2 YNFKEQ. The length of the CDR3 is 16 residues. V shed 0 bases and J shed 0 bases, with 9 bases lying between them. In DNA form, the CDR3 reads TGTGCCAGCAGCCAAGAAACAGGCAATAGCAATCAGCCCCAGCATTTT. It encodes CASSQETGNSNQPQHF.

The chain is built from TRBV5-1 and TRBJ2-2; TRBD1 might be the D (5 bases). The CDR3 is 14 amino acids. The germline V gene encodes CDR1 SGHRS and CDR2 YFSETQ. V lost 6 bases to trimming and J lost 4 bases, with 13 bases between them. The CDR3 DNA reads TGCGCCAGCACCTACAAACAGGTCACCGGGGAGCTGTTTTTT. It encodes CASTYKQVTGELFF.

The CDR3 DNA sequence: TGCGCCAGCAGCTCCCCTAGCGGGGACACAGATACGCAGTATTTT. It encodes CASSSPSGDTDTQYF. The J gene is TRBJ2-3, the V gene TRBV5-1; TRBD2 matches at 9 bases. The germline CDR1 and CDR2 sequences are SGHRS and YFSETQ. The CDR3 is made up of 15 amino acids. The ends lost 3 bases at V and 2 bases at J; junction bases unmatched: 4.

This clone came up once. The genes are TRBV28 and TRBJ2-7, with a tentative D call TRBD2 (5 bases). V was shortened by 5 bases and J by 5 bases, with 16 bases between the two germline ends. The CDR3 has 14 residues. The V gene's germline CDR1 is MDHEN and CDR2 SYDVKM. CDR3 amino acids: CASSPSGMRDEQYF. For the CDR3, the DNA is TGTGCCAGCAGTCCCTCGGGGATGAGGGACGAGCAGTACTTC.

The chain links TRBV21-1 to TRBJ1-1; TRBD1, the D gene given by the table, was not confirmed from the DNA. TRBV21-1 represents a pseudogene. The CDR3 is 16 amino acids. Here the CDR3 DNA reads TGTGCCAGCAGCTCCTGTTGGGCAGGGCGGAACACTGAAGCTTTCTTT. Translated, it gives CASSSCWAGRNTEAFF.

The CDR3 DNA is TGCGCCAGCAGCCGAACCGGGACTAGCGGGGGGCTCGACCAAGAGACCCAGTACTTC. Residues: CASSRTGTSGGLDQETQYF. The gene calls are TRBV5-1 and TRBJ2-5; 15 bases agree with TRBD2. The V and J ends lost 4 bases and 0 bases, in that order; junction bases with no gene match: 10. Germline CDR1 is SGHRS and CDR2 is YFSETQ. The CDR3 runs to 19 residues.